This T cell receptor (beta chain) was identified during a study of early stage breast cancer tumors. Clones were read by immunoSEQ multiplex PCR, and TCRdb kept only the in-frame ones, dropping some. The table includes 69,000 or so clones, approximately 80% detected once. Germline CDR1 is MNHNY and CDR2 is SVGAGI (reference sequence). The CDR3 sequence is 13 residues long. J gave up 0 bases and V 10 bases, and 2 bases lay outside the gene matches. Sequenced input: blood. This TCR came from a person aged 40-50 years with breast cancer. The genes are TRBV6-6 and TRBJ1-5; 8 positions match TRBD1. CDR3 DNA: TGTGCCACGACAGGGGATAGCAATCAGCCCCAGCATTTT. It is translated as CATTGDSNQPQHF.